This section outlines one T cell receptor (beta chain) sequence together with its context. These data are taken from a study of shared clonotypes between healthy human individuals. Measured with immunoSEQ multiplex PCR; TCRdb has only the in-frame clones, and not every one. The table includes 400,000 to 600,000 clones, 95% to 96% detected once. The source of this sequence is a woman aged 25 to 45 in good health. Source material: naive CD4+ T cells sorted from blood. Described subset: CD45RA+ positively selected.

The CDR3 DNA follows: TGTGCCAGCAGCTTAACTAACGGGGACAGACAGAGGGAAAAACTGTTTTTT. The encoded protein is CASSLTNGDRQREKLFF. The J gene is TRBJ1-4, the V gene TRBV7-3; TRBD1 agrees at 7 bases. This CDR3 has 17 amino acids. Germline assignment: CDR1 SGHTA and CDR2 FQGTGA. J was trimmed by 8 bases and V by 0 bases; bases with no gene match: 12.